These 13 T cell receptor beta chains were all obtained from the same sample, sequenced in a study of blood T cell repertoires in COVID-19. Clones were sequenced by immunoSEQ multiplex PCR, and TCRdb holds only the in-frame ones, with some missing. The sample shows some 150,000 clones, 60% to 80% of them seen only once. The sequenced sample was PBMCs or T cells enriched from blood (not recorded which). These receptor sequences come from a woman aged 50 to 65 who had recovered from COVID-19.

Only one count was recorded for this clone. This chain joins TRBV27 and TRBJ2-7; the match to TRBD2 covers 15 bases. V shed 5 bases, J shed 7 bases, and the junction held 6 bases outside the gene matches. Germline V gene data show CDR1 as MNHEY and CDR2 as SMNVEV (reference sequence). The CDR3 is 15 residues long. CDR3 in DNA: TGTGCCAGCAGTCCGGGACTAGCGGGAGGTCATGAGCAGTACTTC. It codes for CASSPGLAGGHEQYF.

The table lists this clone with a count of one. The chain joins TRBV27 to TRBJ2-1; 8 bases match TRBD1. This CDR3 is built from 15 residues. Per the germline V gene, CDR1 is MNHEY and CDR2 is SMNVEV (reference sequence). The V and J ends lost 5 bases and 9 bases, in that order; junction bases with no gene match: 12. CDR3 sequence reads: CASSRSWQGAGEQFF. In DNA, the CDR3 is TGTGCCAGCAGTAGGTCGTGGCAGGGGGCCGGTGAGCAGTTCTTC.

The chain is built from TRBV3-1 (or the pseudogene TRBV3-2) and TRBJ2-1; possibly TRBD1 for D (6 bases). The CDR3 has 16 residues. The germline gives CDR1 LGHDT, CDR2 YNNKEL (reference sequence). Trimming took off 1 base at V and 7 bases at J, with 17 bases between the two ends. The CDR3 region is CASSQGGWDTKNEQFF. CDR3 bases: TGTGCCAGCAGCCAAGGGGGCTGGGACACCAAGAATGAGCAGTTCTTC.

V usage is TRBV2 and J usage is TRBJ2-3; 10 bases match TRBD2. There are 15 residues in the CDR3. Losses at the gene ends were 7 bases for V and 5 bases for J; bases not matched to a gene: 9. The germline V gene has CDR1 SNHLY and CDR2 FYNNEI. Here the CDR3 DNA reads TGTGCCAGCAACCAGGGACTAGCGTATGAAGATACGCAGTATTTT. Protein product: CASNQGLAYEDTQYF.

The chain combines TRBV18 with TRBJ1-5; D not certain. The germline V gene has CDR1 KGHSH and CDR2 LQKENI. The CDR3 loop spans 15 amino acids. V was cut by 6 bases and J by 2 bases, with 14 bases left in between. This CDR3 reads CASSMRAEGNQPQHF. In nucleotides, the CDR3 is TGTGCCAGCTCTATGAGGGCGGAAGGCAATCAGCCCCAGCATTTT.

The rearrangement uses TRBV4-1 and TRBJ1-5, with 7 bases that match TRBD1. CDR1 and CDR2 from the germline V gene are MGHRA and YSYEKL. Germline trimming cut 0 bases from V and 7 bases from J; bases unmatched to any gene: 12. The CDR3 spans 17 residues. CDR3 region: CASSQDLEGAPIQPQHF. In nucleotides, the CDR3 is TGCGCCAGCAGCCAAGATCTTGAGGGGGCCCCGATCCAGCCCCAGCATTTT.

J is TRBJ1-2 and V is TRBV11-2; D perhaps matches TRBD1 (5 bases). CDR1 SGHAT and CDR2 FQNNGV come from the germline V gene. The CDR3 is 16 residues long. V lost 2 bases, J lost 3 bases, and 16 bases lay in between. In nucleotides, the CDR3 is TGTGCCAGCAGCTTATATGGGTGGGGCGAGGACTATGGCTACACCTTC. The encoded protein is CASSLYGWGEDYGYTF.

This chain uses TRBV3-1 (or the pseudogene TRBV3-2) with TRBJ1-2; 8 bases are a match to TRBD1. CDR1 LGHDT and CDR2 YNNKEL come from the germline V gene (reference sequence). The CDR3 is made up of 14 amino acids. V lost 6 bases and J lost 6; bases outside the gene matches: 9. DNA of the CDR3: TGTGCCAGCAGACGAGGACAGGGCCACCATGGCTACACCTTC. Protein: CASRRGQGHHGYTF.

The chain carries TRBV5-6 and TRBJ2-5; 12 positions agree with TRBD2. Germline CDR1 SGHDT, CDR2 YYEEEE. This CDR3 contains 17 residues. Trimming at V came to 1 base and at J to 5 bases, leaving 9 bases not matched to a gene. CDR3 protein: CASSLPALAGGVETQYF. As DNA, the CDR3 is TGTGCCAGCAGCTTGCCCGCCCTAGCGGGAGGGGTGGAGACCCAGTACTTC. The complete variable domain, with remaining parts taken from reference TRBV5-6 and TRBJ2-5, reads DAGVTQSPTHLIKTRGQQVTLRCSPKSGHDTVSWYQQALGQGPQFIFQYYEEEERQRGNFPDRFSGHQFPNYSSELNVNALLLGDSALYLCASSLPALAGGVETQYFGPGTRLLVL.

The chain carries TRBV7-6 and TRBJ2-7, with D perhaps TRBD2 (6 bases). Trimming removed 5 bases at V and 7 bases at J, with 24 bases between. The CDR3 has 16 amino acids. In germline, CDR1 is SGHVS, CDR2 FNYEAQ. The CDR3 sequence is CASSPGIGTGRGEQYF. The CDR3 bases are TGTGCCAGCAGCCCGGGGATCGGGACGGGACGGGGGGAGCAGTACTTC. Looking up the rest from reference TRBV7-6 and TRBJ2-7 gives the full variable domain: GAGVSQSPRYKVTKRGQDVALRCDPISGHVSLYWYRQALGQGPEFLTYFNYEAQQDKSGLPNDRFSAERPEGSISTLTIQRTEQRDSAMYRCASSPGIGTGRGEQYFGPGTRLTVT.

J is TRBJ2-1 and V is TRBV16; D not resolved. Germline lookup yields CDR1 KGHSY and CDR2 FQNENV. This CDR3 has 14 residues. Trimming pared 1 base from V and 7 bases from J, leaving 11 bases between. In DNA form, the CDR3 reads TGTGCCAGCAGCCAATTAGGCGGTCAAAATGAGCAGTTCTTC. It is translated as CASSQLGGQNEQFF. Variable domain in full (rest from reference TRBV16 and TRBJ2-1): GEEVAQTPKHLVRGEGQKAKLYCAPIKGHSYVFWYQQVLKNEFKFLISFQNENVFDETGMPKERFSAKCLPNSPCSLEIQATKLEDSAVYFCASSQLGGQNEQFFGPGTRLTVL.

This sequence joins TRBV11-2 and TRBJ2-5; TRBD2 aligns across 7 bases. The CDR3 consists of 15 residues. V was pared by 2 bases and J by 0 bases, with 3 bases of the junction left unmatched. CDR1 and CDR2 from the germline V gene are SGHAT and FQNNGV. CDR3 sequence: CASSLLAAYQETQYF. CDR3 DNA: TGTGCCAGCAGCTTACTAGCGGCGTACCAAGAGACCCAGTACTTC.

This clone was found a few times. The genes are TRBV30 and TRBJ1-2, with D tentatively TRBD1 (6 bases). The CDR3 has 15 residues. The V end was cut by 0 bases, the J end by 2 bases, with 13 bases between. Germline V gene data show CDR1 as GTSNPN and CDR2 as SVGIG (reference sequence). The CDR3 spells CAWSVFRTVNYGYTF. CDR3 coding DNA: TGTGCCTGGAGTGTATTTCGGACAGTGAACTATGGCTACACCTTC.